This T cell receptor (beta chain) was sequenced in a study of CD8 T cells in Susac syndrome. Study-wide results and limits: As acknowledged by the study, its TCR sequencing and HLA analysis included a relatively small number of individuals.

Details on this clonotype: Its antigen is not identified.

It was with random hexamers that roughly 0.5 to 1 ug RNA was reverse transcribed. A multiplex approach, immunoSEQ multiplex PCR, amplified TCR beta CDR3 across 54 Vbeta and 13 Jbeta. TCRdb reprocessed the immunoSEQ multiplex PCR reads via MiXCR and lists one record per CDR3 protein. The profile shows a few hundred thousand distinct CDR3 sequences, 85% of them singletons. Relapsing-remitting disease, either stable or active, was present in the treatment-naive patients who were the multiple sclerosis controls. The CD8+ and CD4+ T cells were negatively isolated, with the TEMRA cells enriched by FACS. This receptor was taken from a human donor with multiple sclerosis. Material: CD8+ T cells from PBMCs.

CDR3 coding DNA: TGTGCCAGCAGTTTACATGGCAACGAGCAGTACTTC. Translation: CASSLHGNEQYF. The rearrangement uses TRBV27 and TRBJ2-7, with no clear D. Trimming cost V 2 bases and J 5 bases, with 7 bases left between them. CDR1 MNHEY and CDR2 SMNVEV come from the germline V gene (reference sequence). The CDR3 runs to 12 residues.